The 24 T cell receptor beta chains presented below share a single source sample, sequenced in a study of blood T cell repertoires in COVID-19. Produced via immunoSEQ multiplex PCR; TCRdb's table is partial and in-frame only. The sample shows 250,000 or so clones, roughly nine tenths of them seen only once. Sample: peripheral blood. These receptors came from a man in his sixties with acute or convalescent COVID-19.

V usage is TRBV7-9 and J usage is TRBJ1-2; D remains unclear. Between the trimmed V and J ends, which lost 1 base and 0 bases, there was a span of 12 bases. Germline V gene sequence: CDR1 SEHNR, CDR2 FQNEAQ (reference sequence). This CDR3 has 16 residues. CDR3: CASSLGMGETNYGYTF. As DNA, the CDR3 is TGTGCCAGCAGCTTAGGTATGGGAGAGACTAACTATGGCTACACCTTC.

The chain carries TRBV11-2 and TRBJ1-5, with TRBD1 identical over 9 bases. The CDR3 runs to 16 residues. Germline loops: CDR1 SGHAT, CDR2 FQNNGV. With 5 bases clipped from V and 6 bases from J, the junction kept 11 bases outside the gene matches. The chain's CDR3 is CASSPEGQGRTQPQHF. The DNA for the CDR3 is TGTGCCAGCAGCCCTGAGGGACAGGGAAGAACTCAGCCCCAGCATTTT.

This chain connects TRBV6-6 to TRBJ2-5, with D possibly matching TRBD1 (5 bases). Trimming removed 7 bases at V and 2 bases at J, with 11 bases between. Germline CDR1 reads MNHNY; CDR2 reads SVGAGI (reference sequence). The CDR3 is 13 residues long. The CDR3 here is CASTDRKQETQYF. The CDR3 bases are TGTGCCAGCACCGACAGAAAACAAGAGACCCAGTACTTC.

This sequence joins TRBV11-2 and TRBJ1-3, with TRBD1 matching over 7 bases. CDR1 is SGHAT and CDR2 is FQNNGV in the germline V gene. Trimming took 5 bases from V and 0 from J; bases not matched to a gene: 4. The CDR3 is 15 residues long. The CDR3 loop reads CASSARTGSGNTIYF. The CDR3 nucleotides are TGTGCCAGCAGCGCCAGGACAGGCTCTGGAAACACCATATATTTT. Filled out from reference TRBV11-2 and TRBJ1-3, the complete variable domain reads EAGVAQSPRYKIIEKRQSVAFWCNPISGHATLYWYQQILGQGPKLLIQFQNNGVVDDSQLPKDRFSAERLKGVDSTLKIQPAKLEDSAVYLCASSARTGSGNTIYFGEGSWLTVV.

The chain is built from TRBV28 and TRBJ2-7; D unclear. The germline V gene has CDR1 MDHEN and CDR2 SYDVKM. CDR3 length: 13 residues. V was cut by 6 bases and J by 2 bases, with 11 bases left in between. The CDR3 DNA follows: TGTGCCAGCAGCCCGGCAGGCACCTACGAGCAGTACTTC. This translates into CASSPAGTYEQYF.

The CDR3 region has the DNA TGTGCCAGCAGTTTGGTACAGGGTCAGCCCCAGCATTTT. Its protein is CASSLVQGQPQHF. The chain has TRBV12-3 or TRBV12-4 and TRBJ1-5; TRBD1 might be the D (6 bases). Trimming stripped 3 bases from V and 6 bases from J, with 9 bases between. The CDR3 is 13 amino acids.

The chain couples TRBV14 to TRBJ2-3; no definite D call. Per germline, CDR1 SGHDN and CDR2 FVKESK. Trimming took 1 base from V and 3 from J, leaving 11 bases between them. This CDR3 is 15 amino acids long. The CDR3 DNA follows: TGTGCCAGCAGCCAAGGGAGCCTGGCAACAGATACGCAGTATTTT. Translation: CASSQGSLATDTQYF.

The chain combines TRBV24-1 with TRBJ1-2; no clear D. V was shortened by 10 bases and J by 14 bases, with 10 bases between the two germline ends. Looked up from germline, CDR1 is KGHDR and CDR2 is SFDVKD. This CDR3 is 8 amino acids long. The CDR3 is CATPLRTF. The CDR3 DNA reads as TGTGCCACTCCTCTACGGACCTTC.

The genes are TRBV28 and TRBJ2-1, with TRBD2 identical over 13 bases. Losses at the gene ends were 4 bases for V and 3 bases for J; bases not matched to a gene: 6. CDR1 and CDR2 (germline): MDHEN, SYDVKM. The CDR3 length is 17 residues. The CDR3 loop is CASSSIRTSGSYNEQFF. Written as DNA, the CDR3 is TGTGCCAGCAGTTCGATAAGGACTAGCGGGAGCTACAATGAGCAGTTCTTC.

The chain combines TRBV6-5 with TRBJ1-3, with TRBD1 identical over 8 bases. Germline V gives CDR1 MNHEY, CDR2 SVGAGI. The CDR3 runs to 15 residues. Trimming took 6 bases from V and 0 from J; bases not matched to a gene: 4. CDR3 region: CASSKDRGSGNTIYF. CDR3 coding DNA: TGTGCCAGCAGCAAAGACAGGGGCTCTGGAAACACCATATATTTT.

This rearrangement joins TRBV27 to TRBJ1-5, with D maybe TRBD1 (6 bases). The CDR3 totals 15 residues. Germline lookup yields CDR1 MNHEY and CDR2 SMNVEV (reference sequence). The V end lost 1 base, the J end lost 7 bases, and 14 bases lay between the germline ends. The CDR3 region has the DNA TGTGCCAGCAGTTTATTCAATACAGGGAACCAGCCCCAGCATTTT. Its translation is CASSLFNTGNQPQHF.

CDR3 in amino acids: CASSLTGSGNTIYF. CDR3 nucleotides: TGCGCCAGCAGCCTGACAGGGTCTGGAAACACCATATATTTT. The chain couples TRBV5-1 to TRBJ1-3; TRBD1 agrees at 7 bases. Germline CDR1 reads SGHRS; CDR2 reads YFSETQ. The CDR3 length is 14 residues. Unmatched junction bases numbered 2, after V lost 4 bases and J lost 1 base.

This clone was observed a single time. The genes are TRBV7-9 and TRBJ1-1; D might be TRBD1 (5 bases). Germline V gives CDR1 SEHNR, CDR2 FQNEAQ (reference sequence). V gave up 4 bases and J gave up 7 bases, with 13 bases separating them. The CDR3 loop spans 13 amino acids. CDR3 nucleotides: TGTGCCAGCAGCTACGTAGGGGTTGGTGAAGCTTTCTTT. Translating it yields CASSYVGVGEAFF.

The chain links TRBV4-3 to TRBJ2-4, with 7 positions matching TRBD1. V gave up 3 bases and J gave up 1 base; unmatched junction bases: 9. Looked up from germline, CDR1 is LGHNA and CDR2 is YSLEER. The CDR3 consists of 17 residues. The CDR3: CASSQGVTGDAKNIQYF. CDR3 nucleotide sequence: TGCGCCAGCAGCCAGGGAGTAACAGGGGACGCCAAAAACATTCAGTACTTC.

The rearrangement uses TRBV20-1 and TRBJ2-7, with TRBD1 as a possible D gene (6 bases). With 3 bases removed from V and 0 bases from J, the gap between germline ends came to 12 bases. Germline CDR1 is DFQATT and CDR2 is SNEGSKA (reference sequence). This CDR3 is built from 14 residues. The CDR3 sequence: CSASMGASSYEQYF. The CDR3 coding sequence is TGCAGTGCTAGTATGGGGGCGAGCTCCTACGAGCAGTACTTC.

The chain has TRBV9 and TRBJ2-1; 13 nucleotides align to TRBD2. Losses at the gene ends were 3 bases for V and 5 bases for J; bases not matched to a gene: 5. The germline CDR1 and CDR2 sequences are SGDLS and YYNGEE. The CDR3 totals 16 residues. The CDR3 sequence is CASSGLGLAGNNEQFF. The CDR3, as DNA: TGTGCCAGCAGCGGATTGGGACTAGCGGGGAACAATGAGCAGTTCTTC.

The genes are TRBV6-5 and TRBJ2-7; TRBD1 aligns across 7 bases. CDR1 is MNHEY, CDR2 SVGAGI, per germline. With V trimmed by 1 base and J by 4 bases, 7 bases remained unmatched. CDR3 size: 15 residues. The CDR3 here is CASSYFTGDAYEQYF. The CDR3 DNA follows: TGTGCCAGCAGTTACTTCACAGGGGATGCGTACGAGCAGTACTTC.

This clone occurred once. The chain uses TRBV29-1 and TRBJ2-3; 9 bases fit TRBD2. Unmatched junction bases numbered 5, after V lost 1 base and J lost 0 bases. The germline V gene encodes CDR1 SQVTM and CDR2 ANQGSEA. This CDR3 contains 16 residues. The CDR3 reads CSVEGTSGRSTDTQYF. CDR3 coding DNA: TGCAGCGTTGAAGGAACGAGCGGGAGGAGCACAGATACGCAGTATTTT.

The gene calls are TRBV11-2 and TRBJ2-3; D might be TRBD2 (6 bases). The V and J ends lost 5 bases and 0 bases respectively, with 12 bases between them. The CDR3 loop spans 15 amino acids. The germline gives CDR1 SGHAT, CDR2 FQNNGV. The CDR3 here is CASSVLAPSTDTQYF. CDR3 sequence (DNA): TGTGCCAGCAGCGTACTAGCCCCTAGCACAGATACGCAGTATTTT.

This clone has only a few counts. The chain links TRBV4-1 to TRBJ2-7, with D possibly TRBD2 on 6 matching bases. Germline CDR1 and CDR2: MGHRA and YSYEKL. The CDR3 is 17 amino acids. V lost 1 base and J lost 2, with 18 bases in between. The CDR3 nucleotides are TGCGCCAGCAGCCAAGTGGGAGCGGGTGACACCCCCTACGAGCAGTACTTC. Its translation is CASSQVGAGDTPYEQYF.

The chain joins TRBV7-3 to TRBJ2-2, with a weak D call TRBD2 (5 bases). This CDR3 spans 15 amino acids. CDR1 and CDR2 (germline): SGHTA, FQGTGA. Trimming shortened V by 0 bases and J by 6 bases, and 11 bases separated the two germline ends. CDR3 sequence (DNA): TGTGCCAGCAGCTTAACGGGAGCACCGGCCGGGGAGCTGTTTTTT. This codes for CASSLTGAPAGELFF.

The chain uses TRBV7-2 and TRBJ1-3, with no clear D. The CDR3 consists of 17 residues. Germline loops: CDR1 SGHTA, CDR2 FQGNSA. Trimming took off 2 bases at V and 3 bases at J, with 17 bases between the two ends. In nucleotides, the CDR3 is TGTGCCAGCAGCTTACGCCCGGGTCCCGGAGGTGGAAACACCATATATTTT. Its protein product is CASSLRPGPGGGNTIYF.

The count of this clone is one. This chain's CDR3 is CASSPPPGQGHEKLFF. The CDR3 region has the DNA TGTGCCAGCAGCCCTCCCCCGGGACAGGGCCATGAAAAACTGTTTTTT. The genes are TRBV5-5 and TRBJ1-4, with TRBD1 identical over 9 bases. Trimming cost V 4 bases and J 6 bases; bases outside gene matches: 10. Germline loops: CDR1 SGHKS, CDR2 YYEKEE (reference sequence). This CDR3 region has 16 residues.

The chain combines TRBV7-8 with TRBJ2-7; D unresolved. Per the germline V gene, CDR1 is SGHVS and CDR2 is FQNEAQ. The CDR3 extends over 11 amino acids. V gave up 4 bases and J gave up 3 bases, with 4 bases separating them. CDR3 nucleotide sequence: TGTGCCAGCAGCTCCTTCTACGAGCAGTACTTC. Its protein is CASSSFYEQYF.